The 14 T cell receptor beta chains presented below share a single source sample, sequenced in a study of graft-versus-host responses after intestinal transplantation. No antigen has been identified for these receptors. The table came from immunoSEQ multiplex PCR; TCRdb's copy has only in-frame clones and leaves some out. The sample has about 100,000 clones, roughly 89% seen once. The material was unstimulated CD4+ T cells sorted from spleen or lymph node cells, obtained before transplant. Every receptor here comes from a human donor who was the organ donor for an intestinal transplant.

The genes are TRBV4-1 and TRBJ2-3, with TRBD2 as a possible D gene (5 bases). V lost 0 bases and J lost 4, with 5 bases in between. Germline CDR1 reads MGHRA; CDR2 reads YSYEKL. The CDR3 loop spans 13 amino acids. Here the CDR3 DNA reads TGCGCCAGCAGCCAAGAGGAGGCAGATACGCAGTATTTT. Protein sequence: CASSQEEADTQYF.

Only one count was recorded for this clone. CDR3 in DNA: TGTGCCAGCAGCTTTACGCGGACAAGTAATGAAAAACTGTTTTTT. This sequence encodes CASSFTRTSNEKLFF. The rearrangement uses TRBV7-6 and TRBJ1-4; TRBD1 might be the D (5 bases). The CDR3 is 15 amino acids. Germline V CDR1 and CDR2: SGHVS, FNYEAQ. V lost 3 bases to trimming and J lost 4 bases, with 12 bases between them.

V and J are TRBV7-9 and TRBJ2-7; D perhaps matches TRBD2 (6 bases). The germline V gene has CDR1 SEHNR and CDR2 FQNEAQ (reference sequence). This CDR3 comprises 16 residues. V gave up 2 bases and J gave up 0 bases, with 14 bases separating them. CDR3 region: CASSLFGAGGSYEQYF. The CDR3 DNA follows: TGTGCCAGCAGCTTATTTGGGGCCGGGGGCTCCTACGAGCAGTACTTC.

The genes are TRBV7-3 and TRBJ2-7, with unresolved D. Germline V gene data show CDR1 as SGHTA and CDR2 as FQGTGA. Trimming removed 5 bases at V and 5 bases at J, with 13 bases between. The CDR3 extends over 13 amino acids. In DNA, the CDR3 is TGTGCCAGCAGCCAGTATCTGGGGAACGAGCAGTACTTC. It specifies CASSQYLGNEQYF.

The CDR3 region has the DNA TGTGCCAGTACCAGAAAAAAATGGGCGGGGGATCAGCCCCAGCATTTT. Its translation is CASTRKKWAGDQPQHF. V usage is TRBV19 and J usage is TRBJ1-5; tentatively, D is TRBD1 (5 bases). The CDR3 is made up of 16 amino acids. Trimming stripped 7 bases from V and 5 bases from J, with 21 bases between. Germline CDR1 LNHDA, CDR2 SQIVND (reference sequence).

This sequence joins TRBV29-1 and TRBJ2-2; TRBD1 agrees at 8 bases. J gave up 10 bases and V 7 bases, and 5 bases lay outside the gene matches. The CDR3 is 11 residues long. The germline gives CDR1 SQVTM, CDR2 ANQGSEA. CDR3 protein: CSAMTGVELFF. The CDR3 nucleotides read TGCAGCGCCATGACAGGGGTGGAGCTGTTTTTT.

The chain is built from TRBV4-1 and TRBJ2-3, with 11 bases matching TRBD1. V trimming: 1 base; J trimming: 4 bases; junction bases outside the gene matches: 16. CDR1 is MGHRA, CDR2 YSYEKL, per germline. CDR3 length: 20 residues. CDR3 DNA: TGCGCCAGCAGCCAAGTGATAGGACAGGGGGCGCAGGATTGCGCAGATACGCAGTATTTT. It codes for CASSQVIGQGAQDCADTQYF.

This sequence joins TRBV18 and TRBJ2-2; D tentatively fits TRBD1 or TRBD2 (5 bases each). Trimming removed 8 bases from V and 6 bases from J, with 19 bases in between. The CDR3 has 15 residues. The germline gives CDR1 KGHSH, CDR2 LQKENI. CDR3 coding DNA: TGTGCCAGCGCGGTCGGGGACCAGCGACCCGGGGAGCTGTTTTTT. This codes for CASAVGDQRPGELFF.

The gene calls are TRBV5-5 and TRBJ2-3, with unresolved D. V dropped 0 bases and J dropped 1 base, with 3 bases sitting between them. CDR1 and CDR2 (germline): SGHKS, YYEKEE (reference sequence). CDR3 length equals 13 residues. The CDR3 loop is CASSLAGTDTQYF. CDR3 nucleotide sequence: TGTGCCAGCAGCTTGGCGGGCACAGATACGCAGTATTTT.

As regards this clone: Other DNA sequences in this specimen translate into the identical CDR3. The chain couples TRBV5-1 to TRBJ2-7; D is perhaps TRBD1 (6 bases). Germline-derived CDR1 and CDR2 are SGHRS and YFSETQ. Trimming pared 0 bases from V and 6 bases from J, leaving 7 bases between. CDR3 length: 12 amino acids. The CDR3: CASSLEGVEQYF. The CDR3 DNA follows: TGCGCCAGCAGCTTGGAGGGGGTCGAGCAGTACTTC.

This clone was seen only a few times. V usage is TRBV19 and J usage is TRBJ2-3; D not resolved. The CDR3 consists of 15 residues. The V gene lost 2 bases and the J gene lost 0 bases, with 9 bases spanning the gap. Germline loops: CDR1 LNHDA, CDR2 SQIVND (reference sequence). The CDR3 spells CASSISLDSTDTQYF. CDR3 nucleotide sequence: TGTGCCAGTAGTATATCCCTGGACAGCACAGATACGCAGTATTTT.

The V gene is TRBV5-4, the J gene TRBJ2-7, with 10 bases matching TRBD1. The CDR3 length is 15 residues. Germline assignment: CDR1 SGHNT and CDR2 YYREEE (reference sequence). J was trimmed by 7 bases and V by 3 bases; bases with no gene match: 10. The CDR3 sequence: CASSSFGTGVGEQYF. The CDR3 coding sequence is TGTGCCAGCAGCTCTTTTGGGACAGGGGTGGGGGAGCAGTACTTC.

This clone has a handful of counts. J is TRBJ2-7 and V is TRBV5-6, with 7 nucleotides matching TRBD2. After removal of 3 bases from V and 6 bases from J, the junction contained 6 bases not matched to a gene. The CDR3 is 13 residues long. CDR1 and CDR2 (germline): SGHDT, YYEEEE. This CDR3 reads CASSSFSGGEQYF. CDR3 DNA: TGTGCCAGCAGCTCCTTTTCGGGGGGCGAGCAGTACTTC.

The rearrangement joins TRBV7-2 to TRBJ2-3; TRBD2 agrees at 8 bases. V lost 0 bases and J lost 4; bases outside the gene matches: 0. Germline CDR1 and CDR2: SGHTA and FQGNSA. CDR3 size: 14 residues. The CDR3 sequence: CASSLALAADTQYF. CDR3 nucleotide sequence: TGTGCCAGCAGCTTAGCACTAGCGGCAGATACGCAGTATTTT.